The 5 T cell receptor beta chains in this list originate from one sample, sequenced in a study of blood T cell repertoires in COVID-19. The repertoire was sequenced with immunoSEQ multiplex PCR; TCRdb's copy has only in-frame clones and lacks some. The sample yields 250,000 to 300,000 clones, under 95% seen once. The sequencing input was PBMCs or T cells enriched from blood (not recorded which). The receptor source for this set is a woman between 40 and 50 years old with acute COVID-19.

For this clone: The same CDR3 arises from other DNA sequences in this sample as well. The V and J genes are TRBV6-5 and TRBJ1-1, with D perhaps TRBD1 (5 bases). CDR3 length: 14 residues. The V end was cut by 2 bases, the J end by 1 base, with 8 bases between. In germline, CDR1 is MNHEY, CDR2 SVGAGI. The CDR3 nucleotides are TGTGCCAGCAGTTACGGGCAGGGGAACACTGAAGCTTTCTTT. This codes for CASSYGQGNTEAFF.

The chain carries TRBV7-8 and TRBJ2-2, with D possibly being TRBD2 (6 bases). V gave up 5 bases and J gave up 4 bases, with 23 bases separating them. This CDR3 has 18 residues. The germline V gene has CDR1 SGHVS and CDR2 FQNEAQ. The CDR3 here is CASSGREYRITGTGELFF. The DNA of the CDR3 is TGTGCCAGCAGCGGCCGGGAGTACCGAATAACTGGCACCGGGGAGCTGTTTTTT.

The chain is built from TRBV6-1 and TRBJ2-5; 8 bases fit TRBD1. The CDR3 is made up of 16 amino acids. Germline V lookup: CDR1 MNHNS, CDR2 SASEGT. Losses at the gene ends were 6 bases for V and 1 base for J; bases not matched to a gene: 10. The CDR3 nucleotides are TGTGCCAGCAGGGAAAGTCGACAGGGGCTCCAAGAGACCCAGTACTTC. It codes for CASRESRQGLQETQYF.

The chain combines TRBV18 with TRBJ2-5; 9 bases line up with TRBD2. V was pared by 6 bases and J by 4 bases, with 3 bases of the junction left unmatched. The CDR3 loop spans 13 amino acids. Germline loops: CDR1 KGHSH, CDR2 LQKENI. Written as DNA, the CDR3 is TGTGCCAGCTCGCCGACTAGCGGAGAGACCCAGTACTTC. Encoded protein: CASSPTSGETQYF.

The chain carries TRBV20-1 and TRBJ2-3; TRBD2 aligns across 8 bases. J gave up 1 base and V 3 bases, and 6 bases lay outside the gene matches. CDR1 is DFQATT, CDR2 SNEGSKA, per germline (reference sequence). The CDR3 has 15 amino acids. The CDR3 region is CSASNGGAGTDTQYF. The CDR3 DNA reads as TGCAGTGCTAGTAACGGGGGGGCCGGCACAGATACGCAGTATTTT.